These 14 T cell receptor beta chains came from one sample sequenced in a study of blood T cell repertoires in COVID-19. Using immunoSEQ multiplex PCR, the repertoire was profiled, and TCRdb retains in-frame clones only, with some absent. The table records 160,000 or so clones, around 80% of them present only once. Sequenced: peripheral blood. The origin of the receptors is a man in his 70s with active or convalescent COVID-19.

V gene TRBV29-1 combines with J gene TRBJ1-4; D may be TRBD1 (6 bases). Germline CDR1 and CDR2: SQVTM and ANQGSEA. The CDR3 totals 13 residues. Deletions cut 5 bases from V and 6 bases from J, with 13 bases between. The CDR3: CSVWGGRDEKLFF. Here the CDR3 DNA reads TGCAGCGTTTGGGGGGGGCGCGATGAAAAACTGTTTTTT.

This sequence joins TRBV5-1 and TRBJ2-7; the D gene is possibly TRBD1 (6 bases). Deletions cut 4 bases from V and 3 bases from J, with 17 bases between. The CDR3 runs to 15 residues. Germline V CDR1 and CDR2: SGHRS, YFSETQ. CDR3 protein: CASSPGHIGLYEQYF. The CDR3 nucleotides read TGCGCCAGCAGCCCGGGACATATCGGTCTCTACGAGCAGTACTTC.

The genes are TRBV21-1 and TRBJ2-5; TRBD2 was called by the table and not checked on the DNA. TRBV21-1 is deemed a pseudogene. The CDR3 covers 15 residues. The CDR3 coding sequence is TGTGCCAGCAGCAAAGACGGCGCGGGAGTCGAGACCCAGTACTTC. Amino acids: CASSKDGAGVETQYF.

This chain links TRBV7-8 with TRBJ2-7; D is perhaps TRBD1 (6 bases). In germline, CDR1 is SGHVS, CDR2 FQNEAQ. Trimming pared 5 bases from V and 0 bases from J, leaving 14 bases between. There are 15 residues in the CDR3. CDR3 loop: CASSRAGQHSYEQYF. The CDR3 DNA reads as TGTGCCAGCAGCCGAGCAGGACAGCACTCCTACGAGCAGTACTTC. The whole variable domain, filled in from reference TRBV7-8 and TRBJ2-7, reads GAGVSQSPRYKVAKRGQDVALRCDPISGHVSLFWYQQALGQGPEFLTYFQNEAQLDKSGLPSDRFFAERPEGSVSTLKIQRTQQEDSAVYLCASSRAGQHSYEQYFGPGTRLTVT.

The CDR3, as DNA: TGTGCCATCAGTGGTGACGGCGGCGGTTACAATGAGCAGTTCTTC. Amino acids: CAISGDGGGYNEQFF. The chain carries TRBV10-3 and TRBJ2-1; no definite D call. The length of the CDR3 is 15 residues. V was shortened by 4 bases and J by 4 bases, with 14 bases between the two germline ends. Germline V gene data show CDR1 as ENHRY and CDR2 as SYGVKD.

V gene TRBV29-1 combines with J gene TRBJ2-3; the match to TRBD1 covers 7 bases. The CDR3 consists of 14 residues. V shed 2 bases, J shed 2 bases, and the junction held 4 bases outside the gene matches. The germline gives CDR1 SQVTM, CDR2 ANQGSEA. In nucleotides, the CDR3 is TGCAGCGTTGAAAAGGGACAGCTCACAGATACGCAGTATTTT. Translation gives CSVEKGQLTDTQYF.

V gene TRBV10-2 combines with J gene TRBJ1-5, with no clear D. The CDR3 contains 14 residues. Germline values: CDR1 WSHSY, CDR2 SAAADI. V was clipped by 3 bases and J by 0 bases, with 6 bases between them. The CDR3 region has the DNA TGCGCCAGCAGTGACAAAAATAGCAATCAGCCCCAGCATTTT. Translated: CASSDKNSNQPQHF.

This clone was seen once. This chain connects TRBV19 to TRBJ1-5, with TRBD1 matching over 9 bases. Trimming took 3 bases from V and 0 from J; bases not matched to a gene: 3. Germline CDR1 reads LNHDA; CDR2 reads SQIVND (reference sequence). The CDR3 has 16 amino acids. The CDR3: CASSIGTGYSNQPQHF. For the CDR3, the DNA is TGTGCCAGTAGTATCGGGACAGGGTATAGCAATCAGCCCCAGCATTTT.

The chain couples TRBV7-2 to TRBJ2-4; D perhaps matches TRBD1 (5 bases). V was trimmed by 1 base and J by 5 bases, leaving 9 bases between them. CDR3 length equals 14 residues. The germline V gene has CDR1 SGHTA and CDR2 FQGNSA. Here the CDR3 DNA reads TGTGCCAGCAGCTTAGGGGGCAGCCAAAACATTCAGTACTTC. Its protein product is CASSLGGSQNIQYF.

The V call is TRBV3-1 (or the pseudogene TRBV3-2), the J call TRBJ2-5; possible D gene TRBD1, 7 bases. Trimming removed 5 bases from V and 5 bases from J, with 18 bases in between. This CDR3 contains 15 residues. Germline loops: CDR1 LGHDT, CDR2 YNNKEL (reference sequence). This chain's CDR3 is CASSYGGRGRETQYF. DNA of the CDR3: TGTGCCAGCAGCTACGGAGGCAGGGGGAGGGAGACCCAGTACTTC.

The genes are TRBV29-1 and TRBJ2-7; 8 bases fit TRBD1. This CDR3 comprises 14 residues. V dropped 4 bases and J dropped 1; count of bases not matched to a gene: 6. Germline values: CDR1 SQVTM, CDR2 ANQGSEA. Written as DNA, the CDR3 is TGCAGCGTTGGGACAGGGCTTAAATCCTACGAGCAGTACTTC. This translates into CSVGTGLKSYEQYF.

CDR3 in DNA: TGTGCCGGGGATTTATTAAGCACAGATACGCAGTATTTT. This gives the protein CAGDLLSTDTQYF. The chain employs TRBV30 and TRBJ2-3, with no clear D. Germline V gene lookup returns CDR1 GTSNPN and CDR2 SVGIG (reference sequence). There are 13 residues in the CDR3. V was trimmed by 8 bases and J by 0 bases, leaving 12 bases between them.

This chain uses TRBV29-1 with TRBJ2-3; 8 nucleotides line up with TRBD2. Germline V gene sequence: CDR1 SQVTM, CDR2 ANQGSEA. The CDR3 runs 13 residues. V dropped 7 bases and J dropped 1; count of bases not matched to a gene: 4. CDR3 region: CSGLTSGTDTQYF. CDR3 sequence (DNA): TGCAGCGGGCTGACTAGCGGCACAGATACGCAGTATTTT.

The rearrangement links TRBV2 to TRBJ1-4; D is perhaps TRBD1 (6 bases). Trimming pared 7 bases from V and 3 bases from J, leaving 9 bases between. Germline values: CDR1 SNHLY, CDR2 FYNNEI. The CDR3 is 13 amino acids. DNA of the CDR3: TGTGCCAGCACCAGGGGTCCTAATGAAAAACTGTTTTTT. This sequence encodes CASTRGPNEKLFF.